The TCR beta chain described here comes from a study of Ad26.COV2.S vaccination and SARS-CoV-2 variants. Generated by immunoSEQ multiplex PCR, the TCRdb table keeps only in-frame clones and is missing some. This sample has around 300,000 clones, with about 88% found just once. Treatment: some 19 received Ad26.COV2.S at low or high dose, single or two shots; roughly five received placebo; per-sample allocation not given. Sample collection was performed on day 63 after the first vaccine or placebo injection. This material consisted of peripheral blood, taken in a trial of Ad26.COV2.S vaccine versus placebo. This clonotype originated in a person between 18 and 59 years old who received the Ad26.COV2.S COVID-19 vaccine or a placebo.

The CDR3 DNA reads TGTGCCAGCAGCCAAGACTTCGGGGGTTCTGGCTACACCTTC. This sequence encodes CASSQDFGGSGYTF. The V and J genes are TRBV14 and TRBJ1-2; D might be TRBD1 (5 bases). V dropped 0 bases and J dropped 7 bases, with 12 bases sitting between them. This CDR3 contains 14 residues. Looked up from germline, CDR1 is SGHDN and CDR2 is FVKESK.